This TCR beta chain was observed in a study of control samples from healthy donors and cancer patients. Using immunoSEQ multiplex PCR, the repertoire was profiled, and TCRdb retains in-frame clones only, with some absent. The sample consists of about 89,000 clones, about 83% of them appearing once. Germline assignment: CDR1 MNHEY and CDR2 SVGEGT. This CDR3 is built from 13 residues. The germline V and J ends were trimmed by 5 bases and 6 bases, with 12 bases remaining between them. This clone was counted once. The genes are TRBV6-2 or TRBV6-3 and TRBJ2-3; D gene unclear. Sequenced: blood. This TCR came from a woman aged 40 to 49 in good health. For the CDR3, the DNA is TGTGCCAGCAGTCGAGGACCCTGGGATACGCAGTATTTT. Protein sequence: CASSRGPWDTQYF.